The rows below give T cell receptor beta chains drawn from one sample of a study of shared clonotypes between healthy human individuals. Assay used: immunoSEQ multiplex PCR; TCRdb lists only in-frame clones, some missing. The sample contains about 2 million clones, roughly 95% of which appear only once. The specimen was naive CD4+ T cells sorted from blood. These receptors were taken from a man aged 18 to 30 in good health. CDR3s include the opening cysteine and the closing phenylalanine or tryptophan. Each record gives: clone size, D gene, J gene, V gene, CDR3 length, CDR3 protein, CDR3 DNA. The D gene is left open where the match is weak. Size tells how often a clone was seen (once, few, many) or the class of an expanded clone, and some rows leave it out.

>.|TRBD1|TRBJ1-6|TRBV4-1|16
CASSQADRANNSPLHF
TGCGCCAGCAGCCAAGCGGACAGGGCAAATAATTCACCCCTCCACTTT
>.|TRBD1|TRBJ1-3|TRBV27|15
CASYYRQGDRNTIYF
TGTGCCAGTTACTATCGACAGGGTGACAGAAACACCATATATTTT
>.|.|TRBJ1-6|TRBV6-1|15
CASSPFGTVNSPLHF
TGTGCCAGCAGTCCTTTCGGGACCGTAAATTCACCCCTCCACTTT
>.|.|TRBJ1-3|TRBV29-1|15
CSVQLGRHSGNTIYF
TGCAGCGTTCAGTTAGGGCGACACTCTGGAAACACCATATATTTT
>.|.|TRBJ1-2|TRBV19|13
CASTRSPPRGYTF
TGTGCCAGTACCCGAAGCCCCCCTCGGGGCTACACCTTC
>.|.|TRBJ2-7|TRBV30|12
CAWSASSYEQYF
TGTGCCTGGAGTGCGAGCTCCTACGAGCAGTACTTC
>.|.|TRBJ1-6|TRBV6-1|13
CASSDRYNSPLHF
TGTGCCAGCAGTGATAGGTATAATTCACCCCTCCACTTT
>.|TRBD2|TRBJ2-1|TRBV12-5|17
CASGPTSGTSSYNEQFF
TGTGCTAGTGGCCCGACTAGCGGGACAAGCTCCTACAATGAGCAGTTCTTC
>.|TRBD1|TRBJ2-1|TRBV10-1|13
CASSRQGASEQFF
TGCGCCAGCAGTAGACAGGGGGCATCTGAGCAGTTCTTC
>.|.|TRBJ2-5|TRBV20-1|11
CSARTGETQYF
TGCAGTGCTAGGACCGGGGAGACCCAGTACTTC
>.|TRBD1|TRBJ1-2|TRBV15|16
CATSRGAGQGDYGYTF
TGTGCCACCAGCAGGGGGGCCGGACAGGGGGACTATGGCTACACCTTC
>.|TRBD1|TRBJ2-7|TRBV5-4|14
CASSLQGATNEQYF
TGTGCCAGCAGCTTACAGGGGGCGACGAACGAGCAGTACTTC
>.|.|TRBJ2-7|TRBV7-9|15
CASSRAGKRSDEQYF
TGTGCCAGCAGTAGAGCAGGGAAGAGGTCGGACGAGCAGTACTTC
>.|.|TRBJ2-2|TRBV6-6|15
CASSYYDPGSGELFF
TGTGCCAGCAGTTACTATGACCCCGGATCCGGGGAGCTGTTTTTT
>.|.|TRBJ2-2|TRBV4-2|16
CASSQVAGKNTGELFF
TGTGCCAGCAGCCAAGTTGCAGGGAAGAACACCGGGGAGCTGTTTTTT
>.|TRBD1|TRBJ1-2|TRBV27|14
CASSLLGQGAGYTF
TGTGCCAGCAGTTTATTGGGGCAGGGGGCTGGCTACACCTTC
>.|.|TRBJ1-2|TRBV5-6|14
CASSLLRGADGYTF
TGTGCCAGCAGCTTGCTCAGGGGCGCGGATGGCTACACCTTC
>.|TRBD2|TRBJ2-7|TRBV7-8|17
CASSLRGRTSGAYEQYF
TGTGCCAGCAGCTTACGGGGCCGGACTAGCGGGGCCTACGAGCAGTACTTC
>.|.|TRBJ1-1|TRBV18|14
CASSQGHRATEAFF
TGTGCCAGCTCGCAGGGGCACAGGGCCACTGAAGCTTTCTTT
>.|TRBD2|TRBJ2-1|TRBV9|15
CASSGGAGGYNEQFF
TGTGCCAGCAGCGGAGGAGCGGGGGGCTACAATGAGCAGTTCTTC
>.|.|TRBJ1-6|TRBV28|13
CASRRGYNSPLHF
TGTGCCAGCCGCAGGGGCTATAATTCACCCCTCCACTTT
>.|.|TRBJ2-7|TRBV10-1|12
CASSWGAREQYF
TGCGCCAGCAGTTGGGGGGCGCGGGAGCAGTACTTC
>.|.|TRBJ2-1|TRBV6-1|14
CASSARDTASEQFF
TGTGCCAGCAGTGCCCGGGACACAGCCAGCGAGCAGTTCTTC
>.|.|TRBJ2-7|TRBV5-1|15
CASSLVLGVSYEQYF
TGCGCCAGCAGCTTGGTTTTGGGTGTCTCCTACGAGCAGTACTTC
>.|.|TRBJ2-7|TRBV11-2|15
CASSLGGVSKDEQYF
TGTGCCAGCAGCTTAGGTGGGGTAAGCAAGGACGAGCAGTACTTC
>.|.|TRBJ1-4|TRBV5-1|14
CASSSDTTNEKLFF
TGCGCCAGCAGCTCGGACACAACTAATGAAAAACTGTTTTTT
>.|TRBD2|TRBJ2-1|TRBV12-5|15
CASGLYAGGLHEQFF
TGTGCTAGTGGTTTGTATGCGGGAGGGCTACATGAGCAGTTCTTC
>.|TRBD1|TRBJ2-6|TRBV10-3|18
CAISESVGQASGANVLTF
TGTGCCATCAGTGAGTCGGTAGGACAGGCCTCTGGGGCCAACGTCCTGACTTTC
>.|.|TRBJ2-7|TRBV18|15
CASSPIQSRSYEQYF
TGTGCCAGCTCACCGATTCAATCCCGCTCCTACGAGCAGTACTTC
>.|.|TRBJ1-4|TRBV28|15
CASSLSNYLGEKLFF
TGTGCCAGCAGTTTAAGTAACTATCTAGGTGAAAAACTGTTTTTT
>.|TRBD2|TRBJ2-1|TRBV30|15
CAWSGGDYRYNEQFF
TGTGCCTGGAGTGGGGGGGACTACCGATACAATGAGCAGTTCTTC
>.|.|TRBJ2-7|TRBV6-1|14
CASTGRMNAYEQYF
TGTGCCAGCACTGGCCGAATGAATGCCTACGAGCAGTACTTC
>.|TRBD2|TRBJ2-3|TRBV19|16
CASRLAGAPSTDTQYF
TGTGCCAGTAGACTAGCGGGAGCCCCTAGCACAGATACGCAGTATTTT
>.|TRBD1|TRBJ2-7|TRBV6-1|15
CASREGQGGAYEQYF
TGTGCCAGCAGAGAGGGACAGGGGGGAGCCTACGAGCAGTACTTC
>.|.|TRBJ2-7|TRBV7-2|12
CASSQRVSEQYF
TGTGCCAGCAGCCAAAGGGTCTCCGAGCAGTACTTC
>.|TRBD1|TRBJ2-7|TRBV12-5|10
CATTGEQQYF
TGTGCTACAACAGGGGAACAGCAGTACTTC
>once|.|TRBJ1-1|TRBV4-1|17
CASSLKEAGSVNTEAFF
TGCGCCAGCAGCCTAAAGGAGGCAGGGTCCGTGAACACTGAAGCTTTCTTT
>.|TRBD2|TRBJ2-7|TRBV23-1|13
CASIREGGYEQYF
TGCGCCAGCATCCGGGAGGGAGGCTACGAGCAGTACTTC
>.|TRBD1|TRBJ2-1|TRBV27|19
CASSLTGRGQGSSYNEQFF
TGTGCCAGCAGCCTTACGGGCCGGGGACAGGGGAGCTCCTACAATGAGCAGTTCTTC
>.|.|TRBJ1-5|TRBV28|13
CASSDPNYQPQHF
TGTGCCAGCAGTGACCCAAACTATCAGCCCCAGCATTTT
>once|.|TRBJ2-3|TRBV6-5|14
CASSYSHGTDTQYF
TGTGCCAGCAGTTACTCGCACGGCACAGATACGCAGTATTTT
>.|TRBD1|TRBJ1-3|TRBV10-2|15
CASSEPGGTGNTIYF
TGCGCCAGCAGTGAACCAGGGGGTACCGGAAACACCATATATTTT
>.|.|TRBJ2-3|TRBV5-6|11
CASSTLDTQYF
TGTGCCAGCAGCACCTTAGATACGCAGTATTTT
>.|.|TRBJ1-3|TRBV6-1|16
CASSERPGASGNTIYF
TGTGCCAGCAGTGAACGGCCGGGAGCCTCTGGAAACACCATATATTTT
>.|TRBD1|TRBJ2-7|TRBV2|14
CASSEMDRGYEQYF
TGTGCCAGCAGTGAAATGGACAGGGGATACGAGCAGTACTTC
>.|.|TRBJ1-5|TRBV9|15
CASSVGPAGDQPQHF
TGTGCCAGCAGCGTAGGCCCGGCGGGTGATCAGCCCCAGCATTTT
>.|TRBD1|TRBJ2-6|TRBV10-3|18
CAISESRGLGSGANVLTF
TGTGCCATCAGTGAGTCCAGGGGGCTGGGCTCTGGGGCCAACGTCCTGACTTTC
>many|TRBD1|TRBJ1-1|TRBV10-3|15
CAISRDRDLGTEAFF
TGTGCCATCAGCCGGGACAGGGACCTGGGTACTGAAGCTTTCTTT
>.|.|TRBJ2-7|TRBV9|14
CASSEIAISYEQYF
TGTGCCAGCAGCGAAATAGCGATTTCCTACGAGCAGTACTTC
>.|.|TRBJ2-6|TRBV10-1|17
CASSEVHRISGANVLTF
TGCGCCAGCAGTGAGGTACACCGCATCTCTGGGGCCAACGTCCTGACTTTC
>.|TRBD1|TRBJ2-4|TRBV6-5|12
CASSSRTGVYYF
TGTGCCAGCAGTTCCCGGACAGGGGTGTACTACTTC
>.|.|TRBJ1-6|TRBV5-1|16
CASSLGPGLIRSPLHF
TGCGCCAGCAGCTTGGGTCCAGGACTGATTAGGTCACCCCTCCACTTT
>.|.|TRBJ2-6|TRBV30|16
CAWSARTVSGANVLTF
TGTGCCTGGAGTGCCCGGACAGTCTCTGGGGCCAACGTCCTGACTTTC
>once|TRBD1|TRBJ2-7|TRBV7-9|15
CASSRQGTVSYEQYF
TGTGCCAGCAGCCGCCAGGGGACAGTTTCCTACGAGCAGTACTTC
>.|.|TRBJ2-7|TRBV19|15
CASSIVAESSYEQYF
TGTGCCAGTAGTATAGTGGCAGAGAGCTCCTACGAGCAGTACTTC